The 17 T cell receptor beta chains in this list originate from one sample, sequenced in a study of blood T cell repertoires in COVID-19. The data were produced by immunoSEQ multiplex PCR, yet TCRdb's version contains in-frame clones alone and is incomplete. The sample has about 320,000 clones; over 85% are singletons. Sequenced sample: PBMCs or T cells enriched from blood (not recorded which). Receptor source: a man aged 60 to 69 who had recovered from COVID-19.

The V gene is TRBV6-5, the J gene TRBJ1-2; 7 bases are shared with TRBD1. The V gene's germline CDR1 is MNHEY and CDR2 SVGAGI. J lost 7 bases, V lost 5 bases, and 4 bases had no gene match. This CDR3 is 12 amino acids long. CDR3 loop: CASSTGEIGYTF. The DNA of the CDR3 is TGTGCCAGCAGTACAGGGGAGATTGGCTACACCTTC.

V is TRBV30 and J is TRBJ1-5; D unclear. The germline gives CDR1 GTSNPN, CDR2 SVGIG (reference sequence). The CDR3 runs 14 residues. The ends were cut back, 1 base at V and 2 bases at J, with 9 bases in the middle. The CDR3: CAWSAGYGNQPQHF. Written as DNA, the CDR3 is TGTGCCTGGAGTGCCGGTTACGGCAATCAGCCCCAGCATTTT.

This CDR3 is CASSYSPTGFGNQPQHF. In DNA, the CDR3 is TGTGCCAGCAGTTACTCCCCTACAGGGTTTGGTAATCAGCCCCAGCATTTT. The chain combines TRBV6-2 or TRBV6-3 with TRBJ1-5, with a tentative D call TRBD1 (6 bases). V lost 0 bases and J lost 4, with 16 bases in between. The CDR3 covers 17 residues. Germline V gives CDR1 MNHEY, CDR2 SVGEGT.

The V and J genes are TRBV11-2 and TRBJ2-3; perhaps TRBD1 as D (6 bases). Germline V gives CDR1 SGHAT, CDR2 FQNNGV. This CDR3 spans 16 amino acids. V gave up 5 bases and J gave up 2 bases, with 17 bases separating them. CDR3 amino acids: CASSPLGGTNTDTQYF. For the CDR3, the DNA is TGTGCCAGCAGCCCCCTAGGGGGAACGAACACAGATACGCAGTATTTT.

This chain links TRBV6-1 with TRBJ1-6, with D unclear. Deletions cut 1 base from V and 6 bases from J, with 10 bases between. The germline CDR1 and CDR2 sequences are MNHNS and SASEGT. The CDR3 is made up of 15 amino acids. The CDR3: CASSEVEGGNSPLHF. The CDR3 DNA sequence: TGTGCCAGCAGTGAAGTGGAGGGTGGTAATTCACCCCTCCACTTT.

J is TRBJ2-7 and V is TRBV6-5; 8 bases are shared with TRBD1. In germline, CDR1 is MNHEY, CDR2 SVGAGI. Germline trimming cut 6 bases from V and 0 bases from J; bases unmatched to any gene: 4. The CDR3 is made up of 14 amino acids. The CDR3 DNA reads TGTGCCAGCAGAAGGGGACAGGCCTCCTACGAGCAGTACTTC. Its translation is CASRRGQASYEQYF.

The chain combines TRBV5-1 with TRBJ1-2, with a tentative D call TRBD1 (5 bases). Per the germline V gene, CDR1 is SGHRS and CDR2 is YFSETQ. The ends were cut back, 4 bases at V and 5 bases at J, with 9 bases in the middle. The CDR3 is made up of 12 amino acids. The CDR3 sequence is CASSPPGYGYTF. CDR3 bases: TGCGCCAGCAGCCCCCCAGGGTATGGCTACACCTTC.

The J gene is TRBJ2-1, the V gene TRBV10-3; TRBD2 aligns across 7 bases. Trimming removed 6 bases from V and 2 bases from J; junction bases left unmatched: 4. The germline V gene encodes CDR1 ENHRY and CDR2 SYGVKD. The length of the CDR3 is 14 residues. For the CDR3, the DNA is TGTGCCATCAGACCTAGCGGAACCTACAATGAGCAGTTCTTC. Translating it yields CAIRPSGTYNEQFF.

The rearrangement links TRBV5-5 to TRBJ2-3; D remains ambiguous. The CDR3 loop spans 15 amino acids. V was clipped by 3 bases and J by 0 bases, with 11 bases between them. From germline, CDR1 is SGHKS and CDR2 YYEKEE (reference sequence). The CDR3, as DNA: TGTGCCAGCAGCTCAATCCCCACTAGCACAGATACGCAGTATTTT. It specifies CASSSIPTSTDTQYF.

CDR3: CASSLGSGGVPEAFF. In DNA form, the CDR3 reads TGTGCCAGCAGCTTAGGTTCAGGGGGCGTTCCTGAAGCTTTCTTT. The rearrangement uses TRBV11-2 and TRBJ1-1; 8 positions agree with TRBD1. The CDR3 spans 15 residues. Losses at the gene ends were 1 base for V and 6 bases for J; bases not matched to a gene: 7. The germline CDR1 and CDR2 sequences are SGHAT and FQNNGV.

The chain carries TRBV4-1 and TRBJ1-4, with 10 bases aligning to TRBD1. Germline CDR1 MGHRA, CDR2 YSYEKL. The CDR3 sequence is 18 residues long. Trimming took 1 base from V and 8 from J; bases not matched to a gene: 13. The CDR3 DNA sequence: TGCGCCAGCAGCCAAGCTGTGGGACAGGGGTCCTTAGGCGAAAAACTGTTTTTT. This gives the protein CASSQAVGQGSLGEKLFF.

The chain links TRBV11-2 to TRBJ2-1; TRBD1 aligns across 8 bases. Trimming at V came to 2 bases and at J to 9 bases, leaving 6 bases not matched to a gene. The CDR3 has 14 residues. Germline CDR1 is SGHAT and CDR2 is FQNNGV. The CDR3 DNA sequence: TGTGCCAGCAGCTTACTCCAGGGGGCTCTTGAGCAGTTCTTC. Its translation: CASSLLQGALEQFF. Complete variable domain (other parts from reference TRBV11-2 and TRBJ2-1): EAGVAQSPRYKIIEKRQSVAFWCNPISGHATLYWYQQILGQGPKLLIQFQNNGVVDDSQLPKDRFSAERLKGVDSTLKIQPAKLEDSAVYLCASSLLQGALEQFFGPGTRLTVL.

Points on this clone: It is unclear where the CDR3 begins or ends on the DNA, so no DNA is shown, and the CDR3 is as TCRdb lists it. The chain is built from TRBV19 and TRBJ1-5. Germline values: CDR1 LNHDA, CDR2 SQIVND (reference sequence). The CDR3 totals 18 residues, both ends included. The CDR3 reads CASSILARGRGGNQPQHF.

This rearrangement joins TRBV10-3 to TRBJ1-1, with 8 bases fitting TRBD1. CDR1 and CDR2 from the germline V gene are ENHRY and SYGVKD. J was trimmed by 1 base and V by 4 bases; bases with no gene match: 5. The CDR3 is 15 residues long. The CDR3 coding sequence is TGTGCCATCAGTGCCCAACAGGGGGGGAACACTGAAGCTTTCTTT. Translated, it gives CAISAQQGGNTEAFF.

This clone turned up a few times. V gene TRBV18 combines with J gene TRBJ1-1; D unresolved. The germline V gene encodes CDR1 KGHSH and CDR2 LQKENI. The CDR3 extends over 14 amino acids. The V end was cut by 1 base, the J end by 7 bases, with 13 bases between. This chain's CDR3 is CASSPRADPIEAFF. Written as DNA, the CDR3 is TGTGCCAGCTCACCACGGGCAGACCCCATTGAAGCTTTCTTT.

This sequence joins TRBV2 and TRBJ2-2; TRBD1 is a possible D gene (6 bases). The V end lost 3 bases, the J end lost 1 base, and 6 bases lay between the germline ends. CDR3 length: 14 amino acids. Germline loops: CDR1 SNHLY, CDR2 FYNNEI. The CDR3 DNA reads TGTGCCAGCAGTGACAGGGGGAACACCGGGGAGCTGTTTTTT. Translating gives CASSDRGNTGELFF. The complete variable domain, with remaining parts taken from reference TRBV2 and TRBJ2-2, reads EPEVTQTPSHQVTQMGQEVILRCVPISNHLYFYWYRQILGQKVEFLVSFYNNEISEKSEIFDDQFSVERPDGSNFTLKIRSTKLEDSAMYFCASSDRGNTGELFFGEGSRLTVL.

The J gene is TRBJ1-4, the V gene TRBV5-1; D uncertain. The germline gives CDR1 SGHRS, CDR2 YFSETQ. The CDR3 spans 16 residues. V lost 4 bases and J 8 bases, leaving 21 bases between the germline ends. The CDR3 loop is CASSRFGSGTVEKLFF. CDR3 nucleotides: TGCGCCAGCAGCCGCTTTGGCAGCGGAACCGTAGAAAAACTGTTTTTT.